Listed here is a single TCR beta chain. The antigen is unknown. V lost 0 bases and J lost 2, with 15 bases in between. CDR1 is DFQATT, CDR2 SNEGSKA, per germline (reference sequence). The CDR3 loop spans 16 amino acids. A 5'RACE reaction primed in the constant segment made cDNA libraries of TCR alpha and TCR beta, and these carried sample barcodes and UMIs. MiXCR was run by TCRdb on the 5' RACE reads, yielding one entry per CDR3 protein. The sample includes 85,000 to 130,000 distinct CDR3 sequences, 15% to 20% of them seen just once. This entry belongs to a study of T-cell memory formation after mild COVID-19. Broader study findings: Pre-infection memory harbored some responding clones, suggesting cross-reactive memory joined.

This chain uses TRBV20-1 with TRBJ2-3; no definite D call. This TCR came from an adult woman who had mild COVID-19 (a few samples of this study predate the infection). Cell type and time point are not known. The sample was PBMCs or a T cell subset sorted from them (not recorded which). Written as DNA, the CDR3 is TGCAGTGCTAGAGATGAACAGATCCTAATCACAGATACGCAGTATTTT. As protein: CSARDEQILITDTQYF.